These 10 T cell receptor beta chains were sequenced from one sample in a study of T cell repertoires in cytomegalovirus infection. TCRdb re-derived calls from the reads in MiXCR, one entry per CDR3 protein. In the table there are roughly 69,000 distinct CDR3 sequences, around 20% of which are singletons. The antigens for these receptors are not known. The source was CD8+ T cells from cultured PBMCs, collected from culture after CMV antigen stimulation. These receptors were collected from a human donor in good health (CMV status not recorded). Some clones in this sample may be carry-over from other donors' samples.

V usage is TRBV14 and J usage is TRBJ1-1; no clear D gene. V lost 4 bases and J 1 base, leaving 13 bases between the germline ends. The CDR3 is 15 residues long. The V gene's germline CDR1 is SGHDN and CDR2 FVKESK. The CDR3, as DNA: TGTGCCAGCAGCCCCGCTGGTGGGCCGAACACTGAAGCTTTCTTT. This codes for CASSPAGGPNTEAFF.

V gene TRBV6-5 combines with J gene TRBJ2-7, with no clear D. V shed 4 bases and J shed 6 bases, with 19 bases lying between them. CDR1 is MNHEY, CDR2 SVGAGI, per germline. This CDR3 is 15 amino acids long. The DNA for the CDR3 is TGTGCCAGCAGTTCTACTTATGGCTCCCGGGTCGAGCAGTACTTC. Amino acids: CASSSTYGSRVEQYF.

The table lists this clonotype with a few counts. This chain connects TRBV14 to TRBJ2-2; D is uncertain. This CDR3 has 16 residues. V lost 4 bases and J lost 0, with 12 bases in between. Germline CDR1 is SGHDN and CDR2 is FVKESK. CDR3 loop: CASSPSQGSNTGELFF. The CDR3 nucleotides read TGTGCCAGCAGCCCATCGCAAGGGTCGAACACCGGGGAGCTGTTTTTT.

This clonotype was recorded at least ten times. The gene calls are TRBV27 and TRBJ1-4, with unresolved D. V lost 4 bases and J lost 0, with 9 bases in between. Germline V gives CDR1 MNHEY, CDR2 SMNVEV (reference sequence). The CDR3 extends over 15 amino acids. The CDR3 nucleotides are TGTGCCAGCAGTTCAAGTCTCTCAACTAATGAAAAACTGTTTTTT. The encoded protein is CASSSSLSTNEKLFF.

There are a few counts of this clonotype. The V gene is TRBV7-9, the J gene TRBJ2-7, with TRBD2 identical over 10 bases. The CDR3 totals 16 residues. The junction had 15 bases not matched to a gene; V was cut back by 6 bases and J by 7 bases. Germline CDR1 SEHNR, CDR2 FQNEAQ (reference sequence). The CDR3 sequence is CASSPAGAGTSEEQYF. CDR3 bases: TGTGCCAGCAGTCCCGCTGGCGCCGGGACTAGCGAGGAGCAGTACTTC.

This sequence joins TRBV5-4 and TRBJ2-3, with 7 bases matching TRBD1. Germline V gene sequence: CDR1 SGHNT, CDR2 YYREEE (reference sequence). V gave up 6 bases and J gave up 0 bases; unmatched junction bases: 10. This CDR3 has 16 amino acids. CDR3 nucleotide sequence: TGTGCCAGCACCCTGGGGACAGCTTCTAGCACAGATACGCAGTATTTT. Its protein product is CASTLGTASSTDTQYF.

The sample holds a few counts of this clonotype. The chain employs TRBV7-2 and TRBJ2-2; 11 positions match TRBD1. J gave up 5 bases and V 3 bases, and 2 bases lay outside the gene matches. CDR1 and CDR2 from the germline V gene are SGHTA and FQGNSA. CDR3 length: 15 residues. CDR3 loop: CASSLGQGGTGELFF. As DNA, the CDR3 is TGTGCCAGCAGCTTGGGACAGGGGGGTACCGGGGAGCTGTTTTTT.

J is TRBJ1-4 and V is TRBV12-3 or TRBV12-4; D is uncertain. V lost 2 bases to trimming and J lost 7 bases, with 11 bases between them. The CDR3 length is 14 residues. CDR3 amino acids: CASSLRREREKLFF. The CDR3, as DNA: TGTGCCAGCAGTTTACGGCGGGAGCGTGAAAAACTGTTTTTT.

CDR3 bases: TGTGCCAGCAGTCTCCCACCCGACAGATCCGATGGAGAAGCCAAAAACATTCAGTACTTC. Translated: CASSLPPDRSDGEAKNIQYF. The gene calls are TRBV25-1 and TRBJ2-4; a weak D match, TRBD1 (5 bases). The length of the CDR3 is 20 residues. Germline CDR1 reads MGHDK; CDR2 reads SYGVNS. Trimming stripped 5 bases from V and 0 bases from J, with 26 bases between.

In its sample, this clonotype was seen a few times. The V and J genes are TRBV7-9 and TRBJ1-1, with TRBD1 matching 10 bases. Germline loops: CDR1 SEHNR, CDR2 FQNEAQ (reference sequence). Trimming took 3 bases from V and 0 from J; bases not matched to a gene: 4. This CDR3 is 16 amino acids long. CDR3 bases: TGTGCCAGCAGCTTGGGGGACAGGGGTATGAACACTGAAGCTTTCTTT. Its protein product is CASSLGDRGMNTEAFF.